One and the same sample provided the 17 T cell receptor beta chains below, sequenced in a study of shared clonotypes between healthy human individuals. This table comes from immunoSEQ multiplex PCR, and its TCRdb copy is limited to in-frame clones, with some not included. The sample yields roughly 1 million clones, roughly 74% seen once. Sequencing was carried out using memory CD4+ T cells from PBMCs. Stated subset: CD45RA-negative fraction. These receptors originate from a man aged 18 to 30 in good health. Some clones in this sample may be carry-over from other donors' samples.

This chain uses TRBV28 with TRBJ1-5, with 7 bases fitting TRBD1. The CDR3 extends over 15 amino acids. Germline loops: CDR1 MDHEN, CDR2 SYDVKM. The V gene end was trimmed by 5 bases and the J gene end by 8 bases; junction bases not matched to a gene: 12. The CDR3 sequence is CASSPRTGLVEPQHF. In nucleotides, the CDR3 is TGTGCCAGCAGTCCCCGGACAGGACTGGTGGAGCCCCAGCATTTT.

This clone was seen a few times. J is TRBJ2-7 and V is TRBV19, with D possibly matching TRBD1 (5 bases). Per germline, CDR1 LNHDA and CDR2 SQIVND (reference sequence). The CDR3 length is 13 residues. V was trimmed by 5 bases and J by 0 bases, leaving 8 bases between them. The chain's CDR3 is CASSLDTSYEQYF. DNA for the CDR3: TGTGCCAGTAGTTTGGACACCTCCTACGAGCAGTACTTC.

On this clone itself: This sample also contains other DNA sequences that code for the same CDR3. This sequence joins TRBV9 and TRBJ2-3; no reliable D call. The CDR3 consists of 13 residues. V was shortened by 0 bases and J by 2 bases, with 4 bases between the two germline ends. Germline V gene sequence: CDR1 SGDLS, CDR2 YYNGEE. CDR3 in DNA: TGTGCCAGCAGCGTAGGTTTCACAGATACGCAGTATTTT. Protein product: CASSVGFTDTQYF.

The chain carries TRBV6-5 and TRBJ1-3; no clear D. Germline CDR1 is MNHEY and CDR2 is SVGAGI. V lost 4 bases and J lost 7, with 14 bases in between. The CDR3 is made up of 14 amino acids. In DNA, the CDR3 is TGTGCCAGCAGTTCCGAACTGTTGGCGAACACCATATATTTT. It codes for CASSSELLANTIYF.

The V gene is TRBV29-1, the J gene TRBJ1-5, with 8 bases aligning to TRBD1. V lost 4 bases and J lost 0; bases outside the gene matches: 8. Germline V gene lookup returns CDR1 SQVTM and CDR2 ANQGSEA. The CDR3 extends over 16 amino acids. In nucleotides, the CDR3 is TGCAGCGTTGCCTTTGACAGGGGATATAGCAATCAGCCCCAGCATTTT. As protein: CSVAFDRGYSNQPQHF.

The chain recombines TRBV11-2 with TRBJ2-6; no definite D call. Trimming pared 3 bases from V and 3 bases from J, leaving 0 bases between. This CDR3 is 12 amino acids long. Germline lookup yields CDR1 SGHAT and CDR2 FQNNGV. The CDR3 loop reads CASSFGANVLTF. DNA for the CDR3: TGTGCCAGCAGCTTTGGGGCCAACGTCCTGACTTTC.

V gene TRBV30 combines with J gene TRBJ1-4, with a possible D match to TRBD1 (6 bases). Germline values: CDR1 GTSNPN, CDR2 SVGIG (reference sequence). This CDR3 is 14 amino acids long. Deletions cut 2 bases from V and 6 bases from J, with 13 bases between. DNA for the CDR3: TGTGCCTGGAGTCGAGCTGGGGGCTATGAAAAACTGTTTTTT. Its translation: CAWSRAGGYEKLFF.

The CDR3 DNA sequence: TGCGCCAGCAGCACGGGACATGGAGTGAACACTGAAGCTTTCTTT. This encodes CASSTGHGVNTEAFF. The chain has TRBV5-1 and TRBJ1-1, with D maybe TRBD1 (6 bases). V gave up 4 bases and J gave up 0 bases, with 13 bases separating them. The V gene's germline CDR1 is SGHRS and CDR2 YFSETQ. The CDR3 length is 15 residues.

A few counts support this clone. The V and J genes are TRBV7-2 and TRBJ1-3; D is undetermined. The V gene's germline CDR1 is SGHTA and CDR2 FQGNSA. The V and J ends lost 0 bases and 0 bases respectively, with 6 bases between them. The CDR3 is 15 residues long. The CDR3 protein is CASSLAFPSGNTIYF. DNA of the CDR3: TGTGCCAGCAGCTTAGCCTTTCCCTCTGGAAACACCATATATTTT.

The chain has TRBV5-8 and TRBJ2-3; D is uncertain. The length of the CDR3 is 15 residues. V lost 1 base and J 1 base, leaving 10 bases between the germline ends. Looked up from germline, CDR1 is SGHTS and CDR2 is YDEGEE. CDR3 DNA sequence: TGTGCCAGCAGCTTGCTACGCCCTGGCACAGATACGCAGTATTTT. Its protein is CASSLLRPGTDTQYF.

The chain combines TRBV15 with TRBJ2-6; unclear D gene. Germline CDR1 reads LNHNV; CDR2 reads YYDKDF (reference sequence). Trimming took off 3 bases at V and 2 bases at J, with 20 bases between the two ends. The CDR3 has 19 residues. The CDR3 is CATSRARQEAPPGANVLTF. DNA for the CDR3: TGTGCCACCAGCAGGGCCCGGCAGGAAGCTCCCCCTGGGGCCAACGTCCTGACTTTC.

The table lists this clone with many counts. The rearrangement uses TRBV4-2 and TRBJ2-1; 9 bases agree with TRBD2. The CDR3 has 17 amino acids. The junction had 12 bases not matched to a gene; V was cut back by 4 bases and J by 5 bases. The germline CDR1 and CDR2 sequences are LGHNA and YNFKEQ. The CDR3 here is CASSRSIPGLANNEQFF. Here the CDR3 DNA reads TGTGCCAGCAGCCGTTCCATACCGGGACTAGCAAACAATGAGCAGTTCTTC.

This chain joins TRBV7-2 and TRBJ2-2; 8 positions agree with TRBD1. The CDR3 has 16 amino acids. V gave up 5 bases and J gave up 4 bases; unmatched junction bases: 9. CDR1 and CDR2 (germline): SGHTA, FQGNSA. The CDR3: CASSPPQGAGTGELFF. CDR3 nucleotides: TGTGCCAGCAGCCCACCTCAGGGGGCTGGCACCGGGGAGCTGTTTTTT.

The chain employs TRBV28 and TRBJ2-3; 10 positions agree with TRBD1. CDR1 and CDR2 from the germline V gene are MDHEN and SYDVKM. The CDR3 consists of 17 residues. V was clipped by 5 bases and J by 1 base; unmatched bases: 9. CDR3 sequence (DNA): TGTGCCAGCAGTCCAATGACAGGGGGCCGGGGCACAGATACGCAGTATTTT. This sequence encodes CASSPMTGGRGTDTQYF.

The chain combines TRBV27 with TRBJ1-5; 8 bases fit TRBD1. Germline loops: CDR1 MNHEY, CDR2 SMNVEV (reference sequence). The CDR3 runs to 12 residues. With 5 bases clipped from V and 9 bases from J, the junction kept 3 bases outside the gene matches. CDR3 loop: CASSPTGGPQHF. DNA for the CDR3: TGTGCCAGCAGTCCCACAGGGGGGCCCCAGCATTTT.

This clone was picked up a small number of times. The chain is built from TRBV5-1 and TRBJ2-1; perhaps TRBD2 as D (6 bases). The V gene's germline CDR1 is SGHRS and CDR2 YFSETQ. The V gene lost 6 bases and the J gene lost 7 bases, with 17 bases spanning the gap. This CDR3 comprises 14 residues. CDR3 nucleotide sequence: TGCGCCAGCACCCTTAACGGGGGTAAGAATGAGCAGTTCTTC. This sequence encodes CASTLNGGKNEQFF.

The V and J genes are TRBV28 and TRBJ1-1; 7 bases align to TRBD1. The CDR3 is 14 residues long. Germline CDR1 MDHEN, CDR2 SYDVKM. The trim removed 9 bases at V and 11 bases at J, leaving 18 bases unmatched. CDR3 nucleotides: TGTGCCAGTACTCCGTCACAGGGGATAATGTGGGCTTTCTTT. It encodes CASTPSQGIMWAFF.